The 19 T cell receptor beta chains in this list originate from one sample, sequenced in a study of blood T cell repertoires in COVID-19. The assay was immunoSEQ multiplex PCR, and TCRdb's table has in-frame clones only and misses some. The data show 230,000 or so clones, about 88% seen once. Sequencing was done on a sample of peripheral blood. Receptor source: a woman between 40 and 55 years old who had recovered from COVID-19.

This rearrangement joins TRBV5-6 to TRBJ2-2, with D unclear. CDR3 length: 15 amino acids. Germline V CDR1 and CDR2: SGHDT, YYEEEE. The V end lost 3 bases, the J end lost 0 bases, and 9 bases lay between the germline ends. The CDR3, as DNA: TGTGCCAGCAGCTCGCTCGGTCCGAACACCGGGGAGCTGTTTTTT. This encodes CASSSLGPNTGELFF. The entire variable domain, with the rest obtained from reference TRBV5-6 and TRBJ2-2, is as follows: DAGVTQSPTHLIKTRGQQVTLRCSPKSGHDTVSWYQQALGQGPQFIFQYYEEEERQRGNFPDRFSGHQFPNYSSELNVNALLLGDSALYLCASSSLGPNTGELFFGEGSRLTVL.

The chain carries TRBV7-2 and TRBJ2-2, with TRBD2 matching 13 bases. CDR1 is SGHTA, CDR2 FQGNSA, per germline. V trimming: 6 bases; J trimming: 7 bases; junction bases outside the gene matches: 5. The CDR3 length is 15 residues. The CDR3 protein is CASRGLAGNVGELFF. The CDR3 DNA is TGTGCCAGCAGGGGACTAGCGGGAAATGTCGGGGAGCTGTTTTTT.

The J gene is TRBJ1-2, the V gene TRBV6-5, with TRBD1 matching 7 bases. From germline, CDR1 is MNHEY and CDR2 SVGAGI. V gave up 0 bases and J gave up 11 bases; unmatched junction bases: 6. This CDR3 comprises 13 residues. The CDR3 DNA sequence: TGTGCCAGCAGTTACTCGGACAGGCAATGGTACACCTTC. It is translated as CASSYSDRQWYTF.

This sequence joins TRBV6-6 and TRBJ2-3; unclear D gene. CDR1 is MNHNY and CDR2 is SVGAGI in the germline V gene (reference sequence). V lost 7 bases, J lost 4 bases, and 15 bases lay in between. This CDR3 is 14 amino acids long. CDR3 bases: TGTGCCAGCACCAAACCCAGCGACCCAGATACGCAGTATTTT. Protein: CASTKPSDPDTQYF.

The rearrangement links TRBV28 to TRBJ1-1; D possibly corresponds to TRBD1 (5 bases). V lost 1 base to trimming and J lost 4 bases, with 13 bases between them. CDR1 is MDHEN, CDR2 SYDVKM, per germline. CDR3 length: 15 residues. CDR3 protein: CASSLFRVWATEAFF. CDR3 nucleotide sequence: TGTGCCAGCAGTTTATTCAGGGTGTGGGCCACTGAAGCTTTCTTT. Full variable domain (missing parts from reference TRBV28 and TRBJ1-1): DVKVTQSSRYLVKRTGEKVFLECVQDMDHENMFWYRQDPGLGLRLIYFSYDVKMKEKGDIPEGYSVSREKKERFSLILESASTNQTSMYLCASSLFRVWATEAFFGQGTRLTVV.

This rearrangement joins TRBV5-4 to TRBJ2-7; 10 bases match TRBD1. This CDR3 spans 14 amino acids. With 4 bases clipped from V and 3 bases from J, the junction kept 4 bases outside the gene matches. Germline-derived CDR1 and CDR2 are SGHNT and YYREEE (reference sequence). Here the CDR3 reads CASSLDRGNYEQYF. The CDR3 coding sequence is TGTGCCAGCAGCCTGGACAGGGGGAACTACGAGCAGTACTTC.

The count of this clone is one. The rearrangement links TRBV6-1 to TRBJ1-2; tentative D call: TRBD1 (6 bases). The CDR3 has 15 amino acids. Germline CDR1 and CDR2: MNHNS and SASEGT. Deletions cut 1 base from V and 8 bases from J, with 17 bases between. The CDR3 is CASSEGGGPPRGYTF. CDR3 coding DNA: TGTGCCAGCAGTGAAGGCGGGGGGCCTCCTAGGGGCTACACCTTC.

The chain carries TRBV19 and TRBJ2-7; D is unclear. Germline CDR1 LNHDA, CDR2 SQIVND (reference sequence). This CDR3 is built from 13 residues. V lost 10 bases to trimming and J lost 1 base, with 14 bases between them. CDR3 nucleotide sequence: TGTGCCACCTCATATACGACTTCCTACGAGCAGTACTTC. Protein sequence: CATSYTTSYEQYF.

CDR3 DNA sequence: TGCGCCAGCAGGGAGGCAGGGAACACCGGGGAGCTGTTTTTT. Translation: CASREAGNTGELFF. V usage is TRBV5-1 and J usage is TRBJ2-2, with a possible D match to TRBD2 (5 bases). The germline CDR1 and CDR2 sequences are SGHRS and YFSETQ. The V and J ends lost 5 bases and 1 base respectively, with 9 bases between them. CDR3 length equals 14 residues. Full variable domain (outside the CDR3, taken from reference TRBV5-1 and TRBJ2-2): KAGVTQTPRYLIKTRGQQVTLSCSPISGHRSVSWYQQTPGQGLQFLFEYFSETQRNKGNFPGRFSGRQFSNSRSEMNVSTLELGDSALYLCASREAGNTGELFFGEGSRLTVL.

The chain couples TRBV10-2 to TRBJ2-5; no clear D. CDR1 is WSHSY and CDR2 is SAAADI in the germline V gene. The germline V and J ends were trimmed by 3 bases and 5 bases, with 13 bases remaining between them. The CDR3 consists of 14 residues. The CDR3 loop reads CASSDGLLRETQYF. The CDR3 DNA reads TGCGCCAGCAGTGACGGTCTCTTACGGGAGACCCAGTACTTC.

The chain is built from TRBV3-1 (or the pseudogene TRBV3-2) and TRBJ1-1; unclear D gene. Trimming stripped 1 base from V and 10 bases from J, with 7 bases between. The CDR3 has 11 residues. The germline gives CDR1 LGHDT, CDR2 YNNKEL (reference sequence). The CDR3: CASSQGLSAFF. As DNA, the CDR3 is TGTGCCAGCAGCCAAGGACTCTCAGCTTTCTTT.

The chain links TRBV20-1 to TRBJ2-1, with 10 bases matching TRBD2. There are 15 residues in the CDR3. With 6 bases clipped from V and 8 bases from J, the junction kept 13 bases outside the gene matches. Germline V gene data show CDR1 as DFQATT and CDR2 as SNEGSKA (reference sequence). The DNA of the CDR3 is TGCAGTGCAAGTACCCCCGCTAGCGGGAGTTATGAGCAGTTCTTC. This gives the protein CSASTPASGSYEQFF.

This sequence joins TRBV12-5 and TRBJ2-1; 12 bases are shared with TRBD2. Germline CDR1 LGHNT, CDR2 FRNRAP. This CDR3 has 15 amino acids. V was clipped by 7 bases and J by 8 bases; unmatched bases: 9. The CDR3 DNA is TGTGCTAGTGCCATCGGCCTAGCGGGAGGGGATGAGCAGTTCTTC. Protein: CASAIGLAGGDEQFF.

V usage is TRBV9 and J usage is TRBJ1-3; D not certain. Germline V CDR1 and CDR2: SGDLS, YYNGEE. This CDR3 comprises 14 residues. The V and J ends lost 3 bases and 4 bases respectively, with 11 bases between them. CDR3 loop: CASSAPYGGNTIYF. The CDR3 nucleotides are TGTGCCAGCAGCGCCCCATACGGGGGAAACACCATATATTTT. The variable domain in full, with the rest retrieved from reference TRBV9 and TRBJ1-3, is DSGVTQTPKHLITATGQRVTLRCSPRSGDLSVYWYQQSLDQGLQFLIQYYNGEERAKGNILERFSAQQFPDLHSELNLSSLELGDSALYFCASSAPYGGNTIYFGEGSWLTVV.

V gene TRBV27 combines with J gene TRBJ1-1; 7 bases match TRBD1. The germline V gene encodes CDR1 MNHEY and CDR2 SMNVEV (reference sequence). This CDR3 is built from 15 residues. V gave up 6 bases and J gave up 0 bases; unmatched junction bases: 7. DNA of the CDR3: TGTGCCAGCAGGGGCGGGACAGTCCTGAACACTGAAGCTTTCTTT. Translating gives CASRGGTVLNTEAFF.

The V call is TRBV30, the J call TRBJ2-7, with D perhaps TRBD2 (7 bases). Looked up from germline, CDR1 is GTSNPN and CDR2 is SVGIG (reference sequence). CDR3 length equals 13 residues. Trimming left V 1 base short and J 2 bases short, with 9 bases between. The CDR3 reads CAWSGGGAYEQYF. The CDR3, as DNA: TGTGCCTGGAGTGGGGGGGGCGCCTACGAGCAGTACTTC.

The chain joins TRBV12-5 to TRBJ1-1, with D unclear. The CDR3 spans 12 residues. Germline CDR1 reads LGHNT; CDR2 reads FRNRAP. Trimming took off 6 bases at V and 5 bases at J, with 10 bases between the two ends. For the CDR3, the DNA is TGTGCTAGTGGACGGGAAGGGACTGAAGCTTTCTTT. It encodes CASGREGTEAFF. The entire variable domain, with the rest obtained from reference TRBV12-5 and TRBJ1-1, is as follows: DARVTQTPRHKVTEMGQEVTMRCQPILGHNTVFWYRQTMMQGLELLAYFRNRAPLDDSGMPKDRFSAEMPDATLATLKIQPSEPRDSAVYFCASGREGTEAFFGQGTRLTVV.

The chain is built from TRBV6-5 and TRBJ1-2; no definite D call. Germline V gene sequence: CDR1 MNHEY, CDR2 SVGAGI. There are 13 residues in the CDR3. V shed 6 bases and J shed 4 bases, with 12 bases lying between them. CDR3 sequence reads: CASSTESGYGYTF. In DNA, the CDR3 is TGTGCCAGCAGCACGGAGTCTGGCTATGGCTACACCTTC.

This chain joins TRBV11-3 and TRBJ2-7, with 7 bases identical to TRBD2. V lost 5 bases to trimming and J lost 6 bases; unmatched junction nucleotides: 10. Germline CDR1 reads SGHNT; CDR2 reads YENEEA. The CDR3 has 14 residues. The CDR3 protein is CASSAPGTGGEQYV. The DNA for the CDR3 is TGTGCCAGCAGCGCACCCGGGACGGGGGGCGAGCAGTACGTC.